This TCR beta chain was identified during a study of TIL therapy for anti-PD-1-resistant metastatic lung cancer. Across the study: Most patients had lung adenocarcinoma.

This was the immunoSEQ v3 assay. Sequencing depth was 2 million to 2.5 million read pairs for survey level, roughly 4.5-6 million for deep. The protocol was immunoSEQ multiplex PCR, while the TCRdb copy is restricted to in-frame clones and leaves out a portion. The table has some 20,000 clones, roughly 79% seen once; the top ten hold around 7%. Regarding time point: pre-treatment sample, taken before nivolumab and TIL therapy. The CDR3 loop spans 14 amino acids. CDR1 and CDR2 from the germline V gene are LNHDA and SQIVND (reference sequence). V lost 2 bases and J 4 bases, leaving 11 bases between the germline ends.

Sequenced here: blood, sampled at baseline. The sequence came from a person aged 25 to 80 with non-small cell lung cancer. This chain uses TRBV19 with TRBJ1-1; D uncertain. The CDR3 reads CASSISGKATEAFF. CDR3 DNA: TGTGCCAGTAGTATAAGCGGGAAGGCCACTGAAGCTTTCTTT.